This entry lists 24 T cell receptor beta chains sequenced from one sample in a study of T cells after yellow fever vaccination. One entry per CDR3 protein results from TCRdb running MiXCR on the 5' RACE reads. This repertoire shows roughly 160,000 distinct CDR3 sequences, approximately 6.7% found once; its top ten account for roughly 2.5%. This material consisted of CD4+ T cells sorted from PBMCs, taken 5 to 6 days after the first yellow fever vaccination. These receptors originate from a man younger than 30 who received the YFV17D yellow fever vaccine.

This clonotype was counted many times. The J gene is TRBJ1-4, the V gene TRBV15, with D maybe TRBD1 (6 bases). This CDR3 has 14 amino acids. V was clipped by 3 bases and J by 8 bases, with 13 bases between them. Germline loops: CDR1 LNHNV, CDR2 YYDKDF (reference sequence). The CDR3 DNA sequence: TGTGCCACCAGCAGGGGGGCGCTTGGGGAAAAACTGTTTTTT. This sequence encodes CATSRGALGEKLFF. The whole variable domain, remainder taken from reference TRBV15 and TRBJ1-4, is DAMVIQNPRYQVTQFGKPVTLSCSQTLNHNVMYWYQQKSSQAPKLLFHYYDKDFNNEADTPDNFQSRRPNTSFCFLDIRSPGLGDTAMYLCATSRGALGEKLFFGSGTQLSVL.

This clonotype has a count of ten or more. The chain employs TRBV10-2 and TRBJ2-7; 12 positions match TRBD2. This CDR3 spans 15 amino acids. Unmatched junction bases numbered 10, after V lost 8 bases and J lost 5 bases. Germline values: CDR1 WSHSY, CDR2 SAAADI. The CDR3: CASLPSLAGGHEQYF. The CDR3 nucleotides are TGCGCCAGCCTACCCAGTCTAGCGGGGGGGCACGAGCAGTACTTC.

The chain couples TRBV20-1 to TRBJ2-7; possible D gene TRBD1, 5 bases. Trimming shortened V by 0 bases and J by 5 bases, and 5 bases separated the two germline ends. The CDR3 runs to 11 residues. Germline V CDR1 and CDR2: DFQATT, SNEGSKA (reference sequence). CDR3 sequence: CSAREGHEQYV. The CDR3 coding sequence is TGCAGTGCTAGAGAGGGGCACGAGCAGTACGTC.

The chain recombines TRBV7-6 with TRBJ2-5; 12 nucleotides agree with TRBD2. The length of the CDR3 is 17 residues. The germline V gene has CDR1 SGHVS and CDR2 FNYEAQ. With 0 bases clipped from V and 4 bases from J, the junction kept 6 bases outside the gene matches. The chain's CDR3 is CASSLAAALAGGETQYF. CDR3 nucleotide sequence: TGTGCCAGCAGCTTAGCAGCAGCACTAGCGGGGGGAGAGACCCAGTACTTC. The full variable domain, its missing parts supplied by reference TRBV7-6 and TRBJ2-5, is GAGVSQSPRYKVTKRGQDVALRCDPISGHVSLYWYRQALGQGPEFLTYFNYEAQQDKSGLPNDRFSAERPEGSISTLTIQRTEQRDSAMYRCASSLAAALAGGETQYFGPGTRLLVL.

In its sample, this clonotype was seen many times. V is TRBV6-1 and J is TRBJ2-5; D is undetermined. Germline loops: CDR1 MNHNS, CDR2 SASEGT. The CDR3 totals 13 residues. V shed 8 bases and J shed 2 bases, with 12 bases lying between them. The CDR3 protein is CASGAGYQETQYF. The DNA for the CDR3 is TGTGCCAGCGGTGCAGGCTATCAAGAGACCCAGTACTTC.

This clonotype was counted only a few times. The chain joins TRBV11-2 to TRBJ2-5, with D maybe TRBD2 (5 bases). CDR1 and CDR2 (germline): SGHAT, FQNNGV. The CDR3 covers 17 residues. V lost 3 bases and J 1 base, leaving 18 bases between the germline ends. CDR3 sequence: CASSFLGSVRGQETQYF. Written as DNA, the CDR3 is TGTGCCAGCAGCTTTCTGGGGTCCGTCCGGGGCCAAGAGACCCAGTACTTC.

This clonotype was detected only a few times. The V call is TRBV7-9, the J call TRBJ1-4; D unresolved. The germline V gene encodes CDR1 SEHNR and CDR2 FQNEAQ (reference sequence). V was trimmed by 5 bases and J by 14 bases, leaving 18 bases between them. The CDR3 consists of 13 residues. The CDR3 spells CASSPPWGGYLFF. In nucleotides, the CDR3 is TGTGCCAGCAGCCCCCCCTGGGGTGGGTACCTGTTTTTT. The entire variable domain, with the rest obtained from reference TRBV7-9 and TRBJ1-4, is as follows: DTGVSQNPRHKITKRGQNVTFRCDPISEHNRLYWYRQTLGQGPEFLTYFQNEAQLEKSRLLSDRFSAERPKGSFSTLEIQRTEQGDSAMYLCASSPPWGGYLFFGSGTQLSVL.

The sample holds a few counts of this clonotype. V gene TRBV6-1 combines with J gene TRBJ1-2; tentative D call: TRBD1 (6 bases). Germline assignment: CDR1 MNHNS and CDR2 SASEGT. CDR3 length: 13 residues. V lost 7 bases and J 5 bases, leaving 14 bases between the germline ends. The CDR3 reads CASIPGAGYGYTF. CDR3 nucleotides: TGTGCCAGCATCCCAGGGGCGGGATATGGCTACACCTTC.

This clonotype appeared a few times. The chain links TRBV2 to TRBJ1-1, with D unclear. V lost 10 bases and J lost 5, with 14 bases in between. The CDR3 is 12 amino acids. Germline CDR1 reads SNHLY; CDR2 reads FYNNEI. The CDR3, as DNA: TGTGCCACCCAGATTACGGGGACTGAAGCTTTCTTT. It is translated as CATQITGTEAFF.

For this clonotype: This sequence may be a read error, since a much larger clone differs from it by one base. CDR3 protein: CASSTGGGLKDEQLF. DNA of the CDR3: TGTGCCAGCAGCACCGGAGGCGGGCTTAAGGATGAGCAGCTCTTC. The V gene is TRBV7-2, the J gene TRBJ2-1; D perhaps matches TRBD2 (5 bases). CDR1 and CDR2 (germline): SGHTA, FQGNSA. The CDR3 has 15 residues.

This clonotype was seen only a few times. This chain links TRBV7-6 with TRBJ2-2; the D is unclear. With 1 base removed from V and 1 base from J, the gap between germline ends came to 10 bases. The V gene's germline CDR1 is SGHVS and CDR2 FNYEAQ. The CDR3 is 16 amino acids. Written as DNA, the CDR3 is TGTGCCAGCAGCTTAGAGGCCAGTATGAACACCGGGGAGCTGTTTTTT. It encodes CASSLEASMNTGELFF. Together with reference TRBV7-6 and TRBJ2-2, the CDR3 gives the full variable domain: GAGVSQSPRYKVTKRGQDVALRCDPISGHVSLYWYRQALGQGPEFLTYFNYEAQQDKSGLPNDRFSAERPEGSISTLTIQRTEQRDSAMYRCASSLEASMNTGELFFGEGSRLTVL.

V is TRBV18 and J is TRBJ1-1; D not resolved. From germline, CDR1 is KGHSH and CDR2 LQKENI. The CDR3 is 15 residues long. Trimming removed 6 bases from V and 10 bases from J, with 24 bases in between. CDR3 protein: CASSPGWDGERTAFF. The CDR3 bases are TGTGCCAGCTCCCCCGGGTGGGATGGAGAAAGAACAGCTTTCTTT.

This chain joins TRBV7-9 and TRBJ1-2, with D unclear. V dropped 10 bases and J dropped 6 bases, with 18 bases sitting between them. The germline gives CDR1 SEHNR, CDR2 FQNEAQ (reference sequence). This CDR3 has 13 amino acids. CDR3 sequence (DNA): TGTGCCATGGGCCCCGGGCTGGACGATGGCTACACCTTC. Protein: CAMGPGLDDGYTF.

At least ten counts were recorded for this clonotype. The rearrangement links TRBV12-3 or TRBV12-4 to TRBJ2-1; a weak D match, TRBD1 (6 bases). V lost 2 bases to trimming and J lost 6 bases, with 8 bases between them. The length of the CDR3 is 13 residues. This chain's CDR3 is CASSLLGANEQFF. The CDR3, as DNA: TGTGCCAGCAGTTTATTGGGGGCCAATGAGCAGTTCTTC.

In its sample, this clonotype was seen many times. V gene TRBV5-1 combines with J gene TRBJ2-3; unclear D gene. This CDR3 spans 14 amino acids. Germline V gene sequence: CDR1 SGHRS, CDR2 YFSETQ. V gave up 3 bases and J gave up 0 bases, with 8 bases separating them. In DNA, the CDR3 is TGCGCCAGCAGCTCGTTTTCTAGCACAGATACGCAGTATTTT. The encoded protein is CASSSFSSTDTQYF.

This clonotype was seen only a few times. This chain joins TRBV19 and TRBJ1-6; 8 bases are a match to TRBD1. Germline V gene data show CDR1 as LNHDA and CDR2 as SQIVND (reference sequence). The CDR3 totals 15 residues. The junction had 10 bases not matched to a gene; V was cut back by 6 bases and J by 9 bases. The DNA of the CDR3 is TGTGCCAGTAGCACAGACAGGGGCGGAGGTTCACCCCTCCACTTT. It codes for CASSTDRGGGSPLHF.

This clonotype has a count of ten or more. The chain recombines TRBV20-1 with TRBJ2-5; D not resolved. Germline V gene sequence: CDR1 DFQATT, CDR2 SNEGSKA (reference sequence). V was shortened by 5 bases and J by 5 bases, with 21 bases between the two germline ends. The CDR3 consists of 15 residues. The CDR3 DNA sequence: TGCAGTGCTGCTAGGAACCGGGCCTTAGGGGAGACCCAGTACTTC. Encoded protein: CSAARNRALGETQYF.

This clonotype was counted at least ten times. The gene calls are TRBV5-1 and TRBJ2-3; D is perhaps TRBD1 (6 bases). Trimming stripped 4 bases from V and 5 bases from J, with 14 bases between. CDR3 size: 14 residues. Germline CDR1 is SGHRS and CDR2 is YFSETQ. CDR3 region: CASSPRQEKDTQYF. As DNA, the CDR3 is TGCGCCAGCAGCCCCCGACAGGAAAAAGATACGCAGTATTTT.

This clonotype was seen more than once but under ten times. The CDR3 loop is CASSPGENNEKLFF. The CDR3 region has the DNA TGCGCCAGCAGCCCCGGGGAAAATAATGAAAAACTGTTTTTT. V is TRBV4-3 and J is TRBJ1-4; D remains ambiguous. This CDR3 has 14 amino acids. The V gene's germline CDR1 is LGHNA and CDR2 YSLEER. The V end lost 4 bases, the J end lost 4 bases, and 10 bases lay between the germline ends.

The chain uses TRBV11-2 and TRBJ1-2, with 9 bases identical to TRBD1. There are 15 residues in the CDR3. The ends lost 4 bases at V and 5 bases at J; junction bases unmatched: 8. Germline CDR1 is SGHAT and CDR2 is FQNNGV. The CDR3 DNA is TGTGCCAGCAGCTGGGGGGACAGGGTGATATATGGCTACACCTTC. Amino acids: CASSWGDRVIYGYTF.

The chain has TRBV7-9 and TRBJ2-1; 9 nucleotides match TRBD1. This CDR3 is 16 amino acids long. V was clipped by 5 bases and J by 12 bases; unmatched bases: 17. The germline V gene encodes CDR1 SEHNR and CDR2 FQNEAQ (reference sequence). This CDR3 is CASSPRDRDLFGGQFF. The CDR3, as DNA: TGTGCCAGCAGCCCCCGGGACAGGGACCTATTTGGGGGGCAGTTCTTC. Full variable domain (outside the CDR3, taken from reference TRBV7-9 and TRBJ2-1): DTGVSQNPRHKITKRGQNVTFRCDPISEHNRLYWYRQTLGQGPEFLTYFQNEAQLEKSRLLSDRFSAERPKGSFSTLEIQRTEQGDSAMYLCASSPRDRDLFGGQFFGPGTRLTVL.

At least ten counts were recorded for this clonotype. The chain employs TRBV7-2 and TRBJ1-2, with 7 bases matching TRBD1. Trimming cost V 5 bases and J 4 bases; bases outside gene matches: 7. CDR3 length: 14 amino acids. Germline-derived CDR1 and CDR2 are SGHTA and FQGNSA. The DNA of the CDR3 is TGTGCCAGCAGCCCTACAGGGGCCCTCTATGGCTACACCTTC. This translates into CASSPTGALYGYTF.

In this sample, this clonotype turned up a few times. The CDR3 nucleotides are TGTGCCAGCAGCTCGGAGTACGGGACAGGGGGGGAGACCCAGTACTTC. This translates into CASSSEYGTGGETQYF. The chain recombines TRBV11-3 with TRBJ2-5, with 11 positions matching TRBD1. With V trimmed by 4 bases and J by 5 bases, 9 bases remained unmatched. CDR3 length: 16 residues. Per the germline V gene, CDR1 is SGHNT and CDR2 is YENEEA.

The genes are TRBV10-3 and TRBJ1-6; D is possibly TRBD1 (6 bases). V shed 7 bases and J shed 12 bases, with 19 bases lying between them. The CDR3 consists of 14 residues. Germline CDR1 reads ENHRY; CDR2 reads SYGVKD. CDR3 sequence reads: CAITPGGGSGPLHF. The CDR3 nucleotides are TGTGCCATCACTCCGGGAGGGGGGTCTGGACCCCTCCACTTT.